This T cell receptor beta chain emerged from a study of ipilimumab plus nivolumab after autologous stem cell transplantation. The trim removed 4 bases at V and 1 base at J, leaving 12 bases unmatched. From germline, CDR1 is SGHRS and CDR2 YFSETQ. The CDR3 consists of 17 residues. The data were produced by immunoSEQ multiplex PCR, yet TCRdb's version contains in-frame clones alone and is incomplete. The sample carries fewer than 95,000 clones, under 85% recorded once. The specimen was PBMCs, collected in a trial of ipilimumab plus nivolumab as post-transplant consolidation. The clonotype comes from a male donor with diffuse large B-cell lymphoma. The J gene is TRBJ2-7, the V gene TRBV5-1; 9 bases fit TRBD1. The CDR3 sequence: CASSTPPGTGSSYEQYF. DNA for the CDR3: TGCGCCAGCAGCACCCCTCCCGGGACAGGGTCGTCCTACGAGCAGTACTTC.